This TCR beta chain was sequenced for a study of blood T cells in healthy people across ages. Study conclusions and caveats: Per million T cells, TCR beta diversity dropped about linearly as age rose.

For the second PCR, which ran for about 7 to 12 cycles, a sample-barcoded 5' primer and a J-beta primer mix were used. Each cDNA molecule carried a tag from a template-switch adaptor that contained 12 random nucleotides. TCRdb re-called the 5' RACE reads through MiXCR, storing one row per CDR3 protein. Of about 640,000 distinct CDR3 sequences listed, 45% to 65% are singletons. There are a few counts of this clonotype. Antigen unknown. From germline, CDR1 is SGHTA and CDR2 FQGNSA. This CDR3 is 15 amino acids long. Germline trimming cut 5 bases from V and 6 bases from J; bases unmatched to any gene: 10. The sequenced sample consisted of blood. This sequence was found in a man aged 55 to 70 in good health. This chain links TRBV7-2 with TRBJ2-3, with 8 bases matching TRBD2. CDR3 bases: TGTGCCAGCAGCCGCCTTTTCGGGGGGGCCGATACGCAGTATTTT. Translation gives CASSRLFGGADTQYF.